This record looks at one T cell receptor beta chain sequence and its context. This sample was taken from a study of T cell changes during pregnancy in multiple sclerosis. This CDR3 has 13 amino acids. Germline CDR1 LGHNA, CDR2 YNFKEQ. The V and J ends lost 0 bases and 5 bases respectively, with 7 bases between them. Measured with immunoSEQ multiplex PCR; TCRdb has only the in-frame clones, and not every one. The sample yields approximately 30,000 clones, roughly 91% seen once. This sequence was found in a female donor with multiple sclerosis, enrolled in a pregnancy study. Sequenced material: CD4+ T cells from peripheral blood mononuclear cells, taken after pregnancy. The gene calls are TRBV4-2 and TRBJ2-5, with D maybe TRBD1 (6 bases). CDR3 DNA: TGTGCCAGCAGCCAAGATAGGGGGGAGACCCAGTACTTC. Translated: CASSQDRGETQYF.